This TCR beta chain appears in the sequencing data of a study of T cells and Merkel cell carcinoma outcomes (dated by TCRdb to the early 2020s). About the study as a whole: The study looked at whether the tumor T-cell repertoire and T-cell density could predict clinical outcome in patients with Merkel cell carcinoma. The full study reports these points: The combination of T-cell repertoire features and T-cell density was reported to predict clinical outcomes in patients with Merkel cell carcinoma.

Samples were obtained from patients with Merkel cell carcinoma. The germline V gene (reference sequence) supplies CDR1 MNHEY and CDR2 SMNVEV. There are 16 amino acids in the CDR3, from cysteine to phenylalanine inclusive. Only the CDR3 DNA stays, 48 bases, in frame from base 1. V lost 5 bases and J lost 2 bases; the stretch between them is 17 bases long. This clone was picked up one time. Its target antigen remains unknown. Within one base of it there is no much larger clone, and no base qualities were kept. Libraries came from the immunoSEQ multiplex PCR assay. TCRdb took over this immuneACCESS table, retaining in-frame rearrangements with V and J assigned. Such tables are incomplete; in checked studies, under half of the missing clones stem from an unresolved V gene, and the remainder is unexplained. For this sample the table gives more than 7,500 clones, of which 84% were detected only once. Of the sample, around 2.5% is held by the ten largest clones.

This TCR derives from a human donor with Merkel cell carcinoma. Sequenced input: tumor tissue from Merkel cell carcinoma. This sequence uses TRBV27 and TRBJ2-3, with the D gene too uncertain to name. In nucleotide form, the sequence is TGTGCCAGCAGTCCGGACGTACGGTTTTCCACAGATACGCAGTATTTT. Translated, this is CASSPDVRFSTDTQYF.